These 18 T cell receptor beta chains came from one sample sequenced in a study of memory CD4+ T cells and cytomegalovirus serostatus. TCRdb's copy holds only in-frame clones and misses some; the assay was immunoSEQ multiplex PCR. Here the sample spans roughly 67,000 clones, 76% being singletons. Single viable CD3+CD4+CD8-CD45RO+ cells were sorted as the memory CD4+ T cells. The source material was memory CD4+ T cells from blood. These receptor sequences come from an adult in good health and CMV-seropositive.

The rearrangement joins TRBV5-1 to TRBJ2-3; 7 positions match TRBD2. With V trimmed by 0 bases and J by 3 bases, 7 bases remained unmatched. From germline, CDR1 is SGHRS and CDR2 YFSETQ. This CDR3 is 16 amino acids long. In DNA, the CDR3 is TGCGCCAGCAGCTTGGAAGGGAGGGCGAGAACAGATACGCAGTATTTT. Its protein is CASSLEGRARTDTQYF.

The chain uses TRBV27 and TRBJ2-2; TRBD2 aligns across 7 bases. This CDR3 is 16 amino acids long. Germline V lookup: CDR1 MNHEY, CDR2 SMNVEV (reference sequence). With 5 bases clipped from V and 7 bases from J, the junction kept 13 bases outside the gene matches. The CDR3 DNA reads TGTGCCAGCAGTCTCTCGGTTCAGGGAGGGAACGGGGAGCTGTTTTTT. Translated, it gives CASSLSVQGGNGELFF.

The chain uses TRBV7-9 and TRBJ1-5; D not certain. Trimming removed 2 bases from V and 3 bases from J, with 5 bases in between. The CDR3 sequence is 13 residues long. CDR1 and CDR2 from the germline V gene are SEHNR and FQNEAQ (reference sequence). The CDR3 loop reads CASSLNPNQPQHF. The DNA of the CDR3 is TGTGCCAGCAGCTTAAACCCCAATCAGCCCCAGCATTTT.

This clone was seen a few times. The chain has TRBV19 and TRBJ1-5, with 9 bases fitting TRBD1. This CDR3 region has 14 residues. J gave up 7 bases and V 9 bases, and 10 bases lay outside the gene matches. Germline V gene data show CDR1 as LNHDA and CDR2 as SQIVND (reference sequence). As DNA, the CDR3 is TGTGCCAGCGCCGGGACAGGGAAAGGCCAGCCCCAGCATTTT. It yields the protein CASAGTGKGQPQHF.

The V gene is TRBV7-9, the J gene TRBJ1-3; possibly TRBD1 for D (6 bases). The CDR3 extends over 14 amino acids. CDR1 and CDR2 from the germline V gene are SEHNR and FQNEAQ (reference sequence). With 4 bases removed from V and 2 bases from J, the gap between germline ends came to 9 bases. CDR3 amino acids: CASSSRQAGNTIYF. DNA of the CDR3: TGTGCCAGCAGCTCTCGACAGGCTGGAAACACCATATATTTT.

The CDR3 reads CASSPPPGYTF. The DNA of the CDR3 is TGTGCCAGCAGTCCTCCCCCTGGCTACACCTTC. This chain uses TRBV28 with TRBJ1-2; no clear D gene. The V end lost 5 bases, the J end lost 7 bases, and 8 bases lay between the germline ends. CDR3 size: 11 residues. Germline values: CDR1 MDHEN, CDR2 SYDVKM.

The rearrangement links TRBV28 to TRBJ1-1, with a possible D match to TRBD1 (5 bases). Trimming took 3 bases from V and 5 from J, leaving 10 bases between them. Germline V gene lookup returns CDR1 MDHEN and CDR2 SYDVKM. CDR3 size: 13 residues. CDR3 bases: TGTGCCAGCAGTTTGTCAGGGTATACTGAAGCTTTCTTT. Translation: CASSLSGYTEAFF.

This chain uses TRBV15 with TRBJ1-1; possibly TRBD1 for D (5 bases). V gave up 0 bases and J gave up 7 bases, with 15 bases separating them. The CDR3 runs 15 residues. Per germline, CDR1 LNHNV and CDR2 YYDKDF (reference sequence). The CDR3 loop reads CATSRDYGTDVEAFF. For the CDR3, the DNA is TGTGCCACCAGCAGAGACTATGGGACTGATGTTGAAGCTTTCTTT.

The chain links TRBV27 to TRBJ2-2; 7 nucleotides align to TRBD1. This CDR3 has 15 amino acids. Losses at the gene ends were 6 bases for V and 4 bases for J; bases not matched to a gene: 8. The V gene's germline CDR1 is MNHEY and CDR2 SMNVEV (reference sequence). This CDR3 reads CASSGQDWVTGELFF. The CDR3 DNA is TGTGCCAGCAGCGGACAGGACTGGGTCACCGGGGAGCTGTTTTTT.

The chain uses TRBV11-3 and TRBJ1-1, with D hard to call. Trimming took off 4 bases at V and 6 bases at J, with 6 bases between the two ends. CDR3 length equals 11 residues. The germline V gene has CDR1 SGHNT and CDR2 YENEEA. The DNA of the CDR3 is TGTGCCAGCAGCTATGGCGCTGAAGCTTTCTTT. Amino acid sequence: CASSYGAEAFF.

This chain joins TRBV5-8 and TRBJ1-2; no clear D. V lost 4 bases to trimming and J lost 4 bases, with 17 bases between them. The CDR3 runs to 15 residues. Germline values: CDR1 SGHTS, CDR2 YDEGEE. The CDR3 sequence is CASSPPGERSYGYTF. CDR3 nucleotides: TGTGCCAGCAGCCCCCCGGGAGAGCGTAGCTATGGCTACACCTTC. The variable domain in full, completed from reference TRBV5-8 and TRBJ1-2, reads EAGVTQSPTHLIKTRGQQATLRCSPISGHTSVYWYQQALGLGLQFLLWYDEGEERNRGNFPPRFSGRQFPNYSSELNVNALELEDSALYLCASSPPGERSYGYTFGSGTRLTVV.

This chain uses TRBV7-2 with TRBJ2-5; D might be TRBD2 (5 bases). Trimming took 5 bases from V and 3 from J, leaving 13 bases between them. Germline CDR1 is SGHTA and CDR2 is FQGNSA. The CDR3 sequence is 14 residues long. The CDR3 region has the DNA TGTGCCAGCAGCGTGGACTCTTATGAAGAGACCCAGTACTTC. Translated, it gives CASSVDSYEETQYF.

J is TRBJ2-2 and V is TRBV10-3, with 11 bases that match TRBD1. Germline-derived CDR1 and CDR2 are ENHRY and SYGVKD. Trimming cost V 4 bases and J 0 bases; bases outside gene matches: 1. This CDR3 contains 16 residues. The CDR3, as DNA: TGTGCCATCAGTGGGGACAGGGGGGCGAACACCGGGGAGCTGTTTTTT. It yields the protein CAISGDRGANTGELFF.

Only a few counts were recorded for this clone. The rearrangement links TRBV4-1 to TRBJ2-7, with D perhaps matching TRBD2 (6 bases). Trimming pared 1 base from V and 2 bases from J, leaving 12 bases between. Germline CDR1 MGHRA, CDR2 YSYEKL. The CDR3 sequence is 15 residues long. CDR3 in amino acids: CASSQGQGGTYEQYF. DNA of the CDR3: TGCGCCAGCAGCCAAGGGCAGGGAGGAACCTACGAGCAGTACTTC.

This chain uses TRBV7-2 with TRBJ1-4, with D possibly TRBD1 on 5 matching bases. Germline CDR1 and CDR2: SGHTA and FQGNSA. V shed 3 bases and J shed 5 bases, with 16 bases lying between them. The CDR3 is 16 residues long. The CDR3 is CASSFKASAGNEKLFF. The CDR3 DNA reads TGTGCCAGCAGCTTCAAGGCATCGGCAGGGAATGAAAAACTGTTTTTT.

This clone was counted a few times. V and J are TRBV10-2 and TRBJ2-5; a possible D gene is TRBD2 (6 bases). The CDR3 sequence is 15 residues long. Trimming stripped 6 bases from V and 2 bases from J, with 16 bases between. Germline loops: CDR1 WSHSY, CDR2 SAAADI. The CDR3 reads CASRGSREAQETQYF. Here the CDR3 DNA reads TGCGCCAGCAGGGGGTCTAGGGAGGCACAAGAGACCCAGTACTTC.

The chain joins TRBV28 to TRBJ2-4; weak D call: TRBD1 (6 bases). CDR3 length: 14 residues. The germline V gene encodes CDR1 MDHEN and CDR2 SYDVKM. Trimming cost V 6 bases and J 4 bases, with 13 bases left between them. The CDR3 coding sequence is TGTGCCAGCAGCAAACAGGGTGTAAAAAACATTCAGTACTTC. Translating gives CASSKQGVKNIQYF. The complete variable domain, with remaining parts taken from reference TRBV28 and TRBJ2-4, reads DVKVTQSSRYLVKRTGEKVFLECVQDMDHENMFWYRQDPGLGLRLIYFSYDVKMKEKGDIPEGYSVSREKKERFSLILESASTNQTSMYLCASSKQGVKNIQYFGAGTRLSVL.

The J gene is TRBJ2-1, the V gene TRBV7-6; 7 nucleotides match TRBD1. Germline CDR1 SGHVS, CDR2 FNYEAQ. Trimming at V came to 5 bases and at J to 0 bases, leaving 10 bases not matched to a gene. The CDR3 spans 17 residues. The CDR3 is CASSVGRGRSSYNEQFF. CDR3 DNA: TGTGCCAGCAGCGTGGGTAGGGGGCGAAGCTCCTACAATGAGCAGTTCTTC.